These 27 T cell receptor beta chains share one sample of origin, sequenced in a study of blood T cell repertoires in COVID-19. Only in-frame clones appear in the TCRdb table, and some are missing; sequencing was by immunoSEQ multiplex PCR. The sample lists approximately 180,000 clones, around 81% seen once, with roughly 12% in the top ten. The material sequenced was peripheral blood. All receptors come from a woman at least 80 years old with COVID-19, enrolled during active disease.

The rearrangement uses TRBV30 and TRBJ1-2; possibly TRBD1 for D (6 bases). Trimming stripped 7 bases from V and 7 bases from J, with 13 bases between. CDR1 GTSNPN and CDR2 SVGIG come from the germline V gene (reference sequence). CDR3 length: 11 amino acids. In nucleotides, the CDR3 is TGTGCCTTCTATCAGGGGCTTGGCTACACCTTC. Translated: CAFYQGLGYTF.

J is TRBJ1-3 and V is TRBV3-1 (or the pseudogene TRBV3-2), with unresolved D. V was clipped by 4 bases and J by 7 bases, with 11 bases between them. In germline, CDR1 is LGHDT, CDR2 YNNKEL (reference sequence). There are 13 residues in the CDR3. As DNA, the CDR3 is TGTGCCAGCAGCCCAGTAAGCGGGAACACCATATATTTT. Translated, it gives CASSPVSGNTIYF.

On this clone: Other DNA sequences of this sample code for an identical CDR3. J is TRBJ1-2 and V is TRBV19; no clear D. Germline CDR1 is LNHDA and CDR2 is SQIVND (reference sequence). The V end was cut by 3 bases, the J end by 7 bases, with 6 bases between. The CDR3 sequence is 11 residues long. The CDR3 sequence: CASSIGGGYTF. The CDR3, as DNA: TGTGCCAGTAGTATTGGCGGTGGCTACACCTTC.

This rearrangement joins TRBV6-5 to TRBJ2-7, with D possibly matching TRBD2 (6 bases). CDR3 length equals 12 residues. Trimming took 4 bases from V and 6 from J, leaving 10 bases between them. The germline gives CDR1 MNHEY, CDR2 SVGAGI. CDR3 region: CASSSWGVEQYF. The CDR3 bases are TGTGCCAGCAGTTCTTGGGGGGTCGAGCAGTACTTC.

CDR3 residues: CASIRWAGAPSGANVLTF. The CDR3 DNA is TGTGCCAGCATCCGCTGGGCAGGGGCCCCTTCTGGGGCCAACGTCCTGACTTTC. V gene TRBV3-1 (or the pseudogene TRBV3-2) combines with J gene TRBJ2-6; weak D call: TRBD1 (6 bases). Trimming cost V 7 bases and J 1 base, with 20 bases left between them. The germline V gene has CDR1 LGHDT and CDR2 YNNKEL (reference sequence). This CDR3 region has 18 residues.

This clone occurred a few times. This rearrangement joins TRBV10-3 to TRBJ1-2, with D perhaps matching TRBD1 (5 bases). Deletions cut 6 bases from V and 2 bases from J, with 10 bases between. CDR3 length: 13 residues. Germline CDR1 and CDR2: ENHRY and SYGVKD. The CDR3: CAISLQENYGYTF. CDR3 bases: TGTGCCATCAGCCTACAGGAGAACTATGGCTACACCTTC.

This clone was counted between two and nine times. The rearrangement links TRBV18 to TRBJ2-5; D possibly corresponds to TRBD1 (5 bases). Trimming cost V 6 bases and J 4 bases, with 15 bases left between them. The CDR3 runs to 14 residues. Germline values: CDR1 KGHSH, CDR2 LQKENI. The CDR3 here is CASSSLPQGETQYF. DNA for the CDR3: TGTGCCAGCTCGTCCCTTCCGCAGGGAGAGACCCAGTACTTC.

CDR3 sequence: CASSEVPQGYGYTF. CDR3 coding DNA: TGTGCCAGCAGTGAGGTTCCACAGGGCTATGGCTACACCTTC. The V call is TRBV6-4, the J call TRBJ1-2; D perhaps matches TRBD1 (6 bases). From germline, CDR1 is MRHNA and CDR2 SNTAGT. Trimming removed 3 bases at V and 4 bases at J, with 12 bases between. This CDR3 has 14 residues.

The chain carries TRBV29-1 and TRBJ2-1, with 7 bases matching TRBD1. The CDR3 loop spans 13 amino acids. Germline assignment: CDR1 SQVTM and CDR2 ANQGSEA. The ends lost 7 bases at V and 3 bases at J; junction bases unmatched: 6. CDR3 region: CSEKTGNYNEQFF. CDR3 sequence (DNA): TGCAGCGAAAAGACAGGGAACTACAATGAGCAGTTCTTC.

This chain connects TRBV3-1 (or the pseudogene TRBV3-2) to TRBJ1-1, with D perhaps TRBD1 (5 bases). CDR3 length: 13 amino acids. V gave up 1 base and J gave up 3 bases, with 6 bases separating them. Germline CDR1 LGHDT, CDR2 YNNKEL (reference sequence). CDR3 sequence (DNA): TGTGCCAGCAGCCAAGGCAGGGACACTGAAGCTTTCTTT. Translating it yields CASSQGRDTEAFF.

The chain joins TRBV11-2 to TRBJ1-1, with D hard to call. Trimming left V 1 base short and J 1 base short, with 7 bases between. Per the germline V gene, CDR1 is SGHAT and CDR2 is FQNNGV. The CDR3 is 14 residues long. The CDR3 loop reads CASSLGPKNTEAFF. The DNA of the CDR3 is TGTGCCAGCAGCTTAGGGCCCAAGAACACTGAAGCTTTCTTT.

This chain uses TRBV4-2 with TRBJ1-2; 8 nucleotides match TRBD1. J lost 7 bases, V lost 5 bases, and 6 bases had no gene match. CDR1 LGHNA and CDR2 YNFKEQ come from the germline V gene. The CDR3 totals 13 residues. The CDR3 bases are TGTGCCAGCAGCGTCCAGACAGGGGTTGGCTACACCTTC. This translates into CASSVQTGVGYTF.

The chain is built from TRBV12-3 or TRBV12-4 and TRBJ2-7; tentatively, D is TRBD1 (6 bases). The CDR3 contains 11 residues. V lost 6 bases, J lost 5 bases, and 8 bases lay in between. The CDR3: CASSYRDEQYF. The DNA for the CDR3 is TGTGCCAGCAGCTACAGGGACGAGCAGTACTTC.

This clone has just one count. The chain joins TRBV7-2 to TRBJ1-2, with D perhaps matching TRBD1 (5 bases). CDR3 length equals 16 residues. From germline, CDR1 is SGHTA and CDR2 FQGNSA. Trimming pared 0 bases from V and 2 bases from J, leaving 13 bases between. This CDR3 reads CASSLAGLGQNYGYTF. CDR3 nucleotides: TGTGCCAGCAGCTTAGCGGGGTTGGGGCAGAACTATGGCTACACCTTC.

The V and J genes are TRBV6-2 or TRBV6-3 and TRBJ2-1; possibly TRBD2 for D (5 bases). V lost 6 bases, J lost 2 bases, and 11 bases lay in between. This CDR3 is built from 14 residues. Germline V CDR1 and CDR2: MNHEY, SVGEGT. The CDR3 here is CASSRAGTYNEQFF. In nucleotides, the CDR3 is TGTGCCAGCAGCCGGGCCGGGACCTACAATGAGCAGTTCTTC.

This clone has more than one count but fewer than ten. V and J are TRBV5-1 and TRBJ1-2; TRBD1 aligns across 7 bases. The CDR3 consists of 13 residues. CDR1 SGHRS and CDR2 YFSETQ come from the germline V gene. The V and J ends lost 3 bases and 5 bases, in that order; junction bases with no gene match: 4. CDR3 sequence (DNA): TGCGCCAGCAGCTCAGGGACAGCGTATGGCTACACCTTC. It yields the protein CASSSGTAYGYTF.

The V gene is TRBV12-2, the J gene TRBJ1-1. TRBV12-2 represents a pseudogene. There are 18 residues in the CDR3. The CDR3 DNA reads as TGTGCAAGTCGCTTATCGATGGAGCAGAGAACCTTGAACACTGAAGCTTTCTTT. It specifies CASRLSMEQRTLNTEAFF.

The gene calls are TRBV11-2 and TRBJ2-5; 12 positions match TRBD2. The CDR3 covers 15 residues. Germline values: CDR1 SGHAT, CDR2 FQNNGV. V lost 0 bases and J lost 14; bases outside the gene matches: 10. CDR3 nucleotide sequence: TGTGCCAGCAGCTTAGATCGCCTAGCGGGAGGGCCTCAATACTTC. As protein: CASSLDRLAGGPQYF.

This sequence joins TRBV18 and TRBJ1-1; the match to TRBD1 covers 9 bases. The ends lost 3 bases at V and 4 bases at J; junction bases unmatched: 6. The CDR3 is 15 residues long. Germline CDR1 KGHSH, CDR2 LQKENI. The DNA for the CDR3 is TGTGCCAGCTCACCGCAAACAGGGGGCGTCACTGAAGCTTTCTTT. It is translated as CASSPQTGGVTEAFF.

This rearrangement joins TRBV5-4 to TRBJ2-5; 7 bases align to TRBD2. The CDR3 runs to 15 residues. Germline V gives CDR1 SGHNT, CDR2 YYREEE (reference sequence). Trimming removed 2 bases from V and 6 bases from J; junction bases left unmatched: 10. The CDR3 spells CASSLSGAGEKTQYF. For the CDR3, the DNA is TGTGCCAGCAGCTTAAGCGGGGCGGGGGAAAAGACCCAGTACTTC.

The chain employs TRBV29-1 and TRBJ1-2, with 8 positions matching TRBD1. With 5 bases clipped from V and 12 bases from J, the junction kept 8 bases outside the gene matches. Per the germline V gene, CDR1 is SQVTM and CDR2 is ANQGSEA. The CDR3 contains 11 residues. The CDR3 DNA reads TGCAGCGTTAAGGGACAGGCAGGTGACACCTTC. Its protein is CSVKGQAGDTF. Filled out from reference TRBV29-1 and TRBJ1-2, the complete variable domain reads SAVISQKPSRDICQRGTSLTIQCQVDSQVTMMFWYRQQPGQSLTLIATANQGSEATYESGFVIDKFPISRPNLTFSTLTVSNMSPEDSSIYLCSVKGQAGDTFGSGTRLTVV.

The chain recombines TRBV5-1 with TRBJ1-4; 7 positions match TRBD1. J was trimmed by 6 bases and V by 4 bases; bases with no gene match: 15. CDR1 is SGHRS, CDR2 YFSETQ, per germline. This CDR3 spans 17 amino acids. The DNA of the CDR3 is TGCGCCAGCAGCCCCGTATTCCCCGGGACAGCCCATGAAAAACTGTTTTTT. It is translated as CASSPVFPGTAHEKLFF.

The chain links TRBV7-9 to TRBJ1-3; D gene ambiguous. The CDR3 extends over 16 amino acids. Per the germline V gene, CDR1 is SEHNR and CDR2 is FQNEAQ (reference sequence). With 3 bases removed from V and 4 bases from J, the gap between germline ends came to 16 bases. The CDR3 DNA sequence: TGTGCCAGCAGCTTTTCGTTGGCCCCCTCGGGAAACACCATATATTTT. Residues: CASSFSLAPSGNTIYF.

The DNA of the CDR3 is TGTGCCATCAGTGGAAGGCCGGGACAAGAGGCAGATACGCAGTATTTT. It specifies CAISGRPGQEADTQYF. V gene TRBV10-3 combines with J gene TRBJ2-3; D is perhaps TRBD1 (6 bases). V shed 4 bases and J shed 4 bases, with 18 bases lying between them. The CDR3 is made up of 16 amino acids. Germline values: CDR1 ENHRY, CDR2 SYGVKD.

This chain connects TRBV6-4 to TRBJ2-2, with a tentative D call TRBD1 (6 bases). Trimming shortened V by 3 bases and J by 3 bases, and 11 bases separated the two germline ends. Germline CDR1 and CDR2: MRHNA and SNTAGT. The CDR3 totals 15 residues. This chain's CDR3 is CASSEIQGYTGELFF. CDR3 coding DNA: TGTGCCAGCAGTGAGATACAGGGTTACACCGGGGAGCTGTTTTTT.

The J gene is TRBJ2-3, the V gene TRBV3-1 (or the pseudogene TRBV3-2); TRBD2 matches 7 bases. The CDR3 contains 21 residues. CDR1 LGHDT and CDR2 YNNKEL come from the germline V gene (reference sequence). The V segment lost 0 bases and the J segment 0 bases; nucleotides outside the gene matches: 18. Here the CDR3 DNA reads TGTGCCAGCAGCCAAGACCTACACTTGCGGGAGTGGACGGAAAGCACAGATACGCAGTATTTT. Amino acid sequence: CASSQDLHLREWTESTDTQYF.

The CDR3 DNA reads TGTGCCAGCTCACGGGGCCCTCGGACAGGCTCCTCCTACGAGCAGTACTTC. This codes for CASSRGPRTGSSYEQYF. J is TRBJ2-7 and V is TRBV18; 7 nucleotides agree with TRBD1. Trimming at V came to 4 bases and at J to 0 bases, leaving 12 bases not matched to a gene. CDR1 KGHSH and CDR2 LQKENI come from the germline V gene. CDR3 length equals 17 residues.